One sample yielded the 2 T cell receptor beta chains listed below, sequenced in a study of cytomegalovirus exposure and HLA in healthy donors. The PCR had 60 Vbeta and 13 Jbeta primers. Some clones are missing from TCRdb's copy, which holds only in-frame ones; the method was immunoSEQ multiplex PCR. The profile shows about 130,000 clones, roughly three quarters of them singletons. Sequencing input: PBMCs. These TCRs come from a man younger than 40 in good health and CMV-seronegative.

This CDR3 reads CASSSLYEQYF. The CDR3 DNA is TGTGCCAGCAGTTCCCTTTACGAGCAGTACTTC. The genes are TRBV27 and TRBJ2-7; D ambiguous. Germline V gene sequence: CDR1 MNHEY, CDR2 SMNVEV (reference sequence). Trimming left V 4 bases short and J 4 bases short, with 5 bases between. The CDR3 covers 11 residues.

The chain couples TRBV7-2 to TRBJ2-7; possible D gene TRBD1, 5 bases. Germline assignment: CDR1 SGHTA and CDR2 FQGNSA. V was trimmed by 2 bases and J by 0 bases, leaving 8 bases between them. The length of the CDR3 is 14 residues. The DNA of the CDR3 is TGTGCCAGCAGCTTAAGCAGGGCCTCCTACGAGCAGTACTTC. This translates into CASSLSRASYEQYF.